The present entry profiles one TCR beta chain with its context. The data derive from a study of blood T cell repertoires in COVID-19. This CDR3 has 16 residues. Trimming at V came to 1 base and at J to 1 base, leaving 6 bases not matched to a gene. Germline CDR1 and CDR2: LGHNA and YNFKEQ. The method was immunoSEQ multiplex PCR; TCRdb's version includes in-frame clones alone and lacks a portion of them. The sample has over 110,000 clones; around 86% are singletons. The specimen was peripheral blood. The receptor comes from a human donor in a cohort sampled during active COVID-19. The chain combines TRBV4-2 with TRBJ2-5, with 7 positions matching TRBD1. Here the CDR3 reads CASSQGGRQGQETQYF. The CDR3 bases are TGTGCCAGCAGCCAAGGTGGGAGACAGGGCCAAGAGACCCAGTACTTC.